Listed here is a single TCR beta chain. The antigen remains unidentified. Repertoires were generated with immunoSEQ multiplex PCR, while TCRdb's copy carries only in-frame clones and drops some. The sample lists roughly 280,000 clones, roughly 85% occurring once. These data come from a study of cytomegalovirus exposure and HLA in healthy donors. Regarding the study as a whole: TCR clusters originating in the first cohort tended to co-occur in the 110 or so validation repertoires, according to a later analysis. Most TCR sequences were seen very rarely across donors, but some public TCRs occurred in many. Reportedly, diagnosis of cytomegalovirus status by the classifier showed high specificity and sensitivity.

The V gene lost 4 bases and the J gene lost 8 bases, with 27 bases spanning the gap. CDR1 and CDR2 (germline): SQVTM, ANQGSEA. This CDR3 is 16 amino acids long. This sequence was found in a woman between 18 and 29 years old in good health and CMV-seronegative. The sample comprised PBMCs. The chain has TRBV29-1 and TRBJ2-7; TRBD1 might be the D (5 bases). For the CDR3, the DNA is TGCAGCGTTGGGTTTTGGCAGGGTCACTTCAACAAAAAGCAGTACTTC. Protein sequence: CSVGFWQGHFNKKQYF.